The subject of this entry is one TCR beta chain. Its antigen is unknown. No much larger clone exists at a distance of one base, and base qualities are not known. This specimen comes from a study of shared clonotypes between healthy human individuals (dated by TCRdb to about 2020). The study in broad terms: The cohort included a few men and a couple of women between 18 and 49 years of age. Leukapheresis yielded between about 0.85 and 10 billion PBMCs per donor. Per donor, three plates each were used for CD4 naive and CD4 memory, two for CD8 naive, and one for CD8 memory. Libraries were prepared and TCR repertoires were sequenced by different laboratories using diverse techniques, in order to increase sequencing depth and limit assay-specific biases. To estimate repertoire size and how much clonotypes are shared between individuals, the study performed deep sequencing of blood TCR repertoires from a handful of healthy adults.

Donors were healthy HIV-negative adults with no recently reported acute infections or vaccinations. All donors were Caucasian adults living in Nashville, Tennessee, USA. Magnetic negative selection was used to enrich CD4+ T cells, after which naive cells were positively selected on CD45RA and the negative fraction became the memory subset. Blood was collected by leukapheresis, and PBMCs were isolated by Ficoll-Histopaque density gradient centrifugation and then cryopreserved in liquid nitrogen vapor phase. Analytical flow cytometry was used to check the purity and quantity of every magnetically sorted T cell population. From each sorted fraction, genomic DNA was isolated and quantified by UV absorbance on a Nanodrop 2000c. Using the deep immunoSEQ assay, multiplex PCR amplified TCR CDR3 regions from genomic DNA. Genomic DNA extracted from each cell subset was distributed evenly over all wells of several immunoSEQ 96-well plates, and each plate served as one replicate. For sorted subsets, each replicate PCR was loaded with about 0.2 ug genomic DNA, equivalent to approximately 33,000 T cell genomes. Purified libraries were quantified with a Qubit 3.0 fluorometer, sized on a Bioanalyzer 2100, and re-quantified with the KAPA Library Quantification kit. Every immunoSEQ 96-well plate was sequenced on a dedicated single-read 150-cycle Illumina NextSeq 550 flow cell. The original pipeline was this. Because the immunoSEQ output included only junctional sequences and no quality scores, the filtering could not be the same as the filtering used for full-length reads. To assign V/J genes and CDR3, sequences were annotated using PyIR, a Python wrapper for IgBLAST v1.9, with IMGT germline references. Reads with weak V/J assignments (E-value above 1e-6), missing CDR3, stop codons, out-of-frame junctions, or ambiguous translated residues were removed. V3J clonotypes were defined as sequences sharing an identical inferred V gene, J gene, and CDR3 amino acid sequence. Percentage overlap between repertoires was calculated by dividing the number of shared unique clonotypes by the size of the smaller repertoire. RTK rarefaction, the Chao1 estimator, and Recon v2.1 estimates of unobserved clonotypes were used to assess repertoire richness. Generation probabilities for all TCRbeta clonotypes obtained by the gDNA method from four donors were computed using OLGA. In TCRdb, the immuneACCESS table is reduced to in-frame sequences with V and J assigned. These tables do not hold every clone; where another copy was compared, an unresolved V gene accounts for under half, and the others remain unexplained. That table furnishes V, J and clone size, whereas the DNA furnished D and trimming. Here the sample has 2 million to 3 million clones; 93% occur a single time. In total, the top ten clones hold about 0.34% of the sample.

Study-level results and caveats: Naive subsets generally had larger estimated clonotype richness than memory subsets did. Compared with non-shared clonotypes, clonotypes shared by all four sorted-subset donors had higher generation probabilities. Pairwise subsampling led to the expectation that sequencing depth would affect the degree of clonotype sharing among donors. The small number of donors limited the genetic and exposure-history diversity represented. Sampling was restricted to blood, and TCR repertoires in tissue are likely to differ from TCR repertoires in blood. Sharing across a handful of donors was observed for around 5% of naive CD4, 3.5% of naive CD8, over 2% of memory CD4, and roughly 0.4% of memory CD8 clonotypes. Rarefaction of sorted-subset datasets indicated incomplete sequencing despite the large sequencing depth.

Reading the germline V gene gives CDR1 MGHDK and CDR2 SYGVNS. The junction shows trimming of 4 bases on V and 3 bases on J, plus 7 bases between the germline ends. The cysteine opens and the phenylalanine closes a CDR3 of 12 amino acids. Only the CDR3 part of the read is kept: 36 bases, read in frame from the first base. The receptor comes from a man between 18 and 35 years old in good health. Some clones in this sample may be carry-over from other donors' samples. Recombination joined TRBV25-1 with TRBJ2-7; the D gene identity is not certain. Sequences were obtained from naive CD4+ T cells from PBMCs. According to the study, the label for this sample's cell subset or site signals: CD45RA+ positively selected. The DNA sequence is TGTGCCAGCAGTGGGTACAGCTACGAGCAGTACTTC. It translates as CASSGYSYEQYF.